These T cell receptor beta chains were read from a single sample in a study of radiotherapy plus CTLA-4 blockade in lung cancer. Assay: immunoSEQ multiplex PCR; the TCRdb copy retains only in-frame clones and omits some. Here the sample spans about 81,000 clones, 72% being singletons. The source was peripheral blood, collected from a patient treated with radiotherapy plus ipilimumab. The receptors stem from a human donor with non-small cell lung cancer that progressed on radiotherapy plus ipilimumab. Both conserved end residues are part of each CDR3. The order of the fields is V gene, D gene, CDR3 length, J gene, clone size, CDR3 protein, CDR3 DNA. A D gene is named only where the DNA matches it firmly. Part of the rows lack a size; the others show once, few, many or a class for expanded clones.

>TRBV16|TRBD1|13|TRBJ1-4|NA
CASSRGTGEKLFF
TGTGCCAGCAGCCGTGGGACAGGGGAAAAACTGTTTTTT
>TRBV6-5|NA|14|TRBJ2-7|few
CASSPGPLNAEQYF
TGTGCCAGCAGCCCGGGCCCTTTGAACGCCGAGCAGTACTTC
>TRBV28|NA|16|TRBJ2-3|NA
CASSESLGGYTDTQYF
TGCGCCAGCAGTGAGTCTCTTGGCGGGTACACAGATACGCAGTATTTT
>TRBV5-4|TRBD1|14|TRBJ2-7|NA
CASSPGTGGYEQYF
TGTGCCAGCAGCCCGGGGACAGGGGGATACGAGCAGTACTTC
>TRBV29-1|NA|11|TRBJ1-4|NA
CSGGVNEKLFF
TGCAGCGGAGGGGTAAATGAAAAACTGTTTTTT
>TRBV2|NA|15|TRBJ2-5|NA
CASSEAGIGGETQYF
TGTGCCAGCAGTGAAGCGGGGATAGGGGGAGAGACCCAGTACTTC
>TRBV9|TRBD2|17|TRBJ2-7|NA
CASSVTPSGSNSYEQYF
TGTGCCAGCAGCGTAACCCCTAGCGGGTCGAACTCCTACGAGCAGTACTTC
>TRBV19|TRBD1|12|TRBJ1-6|NA
CASRTGASPLHF
TGTGCCAGTAGGACAGGGGCCTCACCCCTCCACTTT
>TRBV7-9|NA|14|TRBJ2-2|once
CASSLRETPGELFF
TGTGCCAGCAGCTTAAGGGAAACACCCGGGGAGCTGTTTTTT
>TRBV2|NA|17|TRBJ2-3|few
CASSWTESLTSTDTQYF
TGTGCCAGCAGTTGGACAGAGAGCCTTACTAGCACAGATACGCAGTATTTT
>TRBV18|NA|15|TRBJ1-5|NA
CASSPSAGRRQPQHF
TGTGCCAGCTCACCGTCGGCGGGGCGCAGGCAGCCCCAGCATTTT
>TRBV30|NA|15|TRBJ2-1|NA
CAWSVTGGFRNEQFF
TGCGCCTGGAGTGTAACGGGGGGCTTTAGGAATGAGCAGTTCTTC
>TRBV7-9|NA|14|TRBJ1-1|once
CASSPVSGNTEAFF
TGTGCCAGCAGCCCTGTTTCCGGGAACACTGAAGCTTTCTTT
>TRBV5-4|TRBD1|14|TRBJ2-4|once
CASSPGTGEGIQYF
TGTGCCAGCAGCCCTGGGACAGGGGAAGGCATTCAGTACTTC
>TRBV6-1|TRBD1|15|TRBJ1-5|few
CASSDDYRGHQPQHF
TGTGCCAGCAGTGACGATTACAGGGGCCATCAGCCCCAGCATTTT
>TRBV18|TRBD2|16|TRBJ2-5|NA
CASSPGERGFQETQYF
TGTGCCAGCTCACCAGGGGAGCGGGGGTTCCAAGAGACCCAGTACTTC
>TRBV5-1|NA|14|TRBJ1-2|NA
CASSRDTGNYGYTF
TGCGCCAGCAGCCGAGATACAGGGAACTATGGCTACACCTTC
>TRBV6-1|TRBD2|14|TRBJ2-5|NA
CATGLAGGFEAQYF
TGTGCCACCGGACTAGCGGGGGGTTTCGAGGCCCAGTACTTC
>TRBV5-4|NA|14|TRBJ1-1|few
CASSIDRWSTEAFF
TGTGCCAGCAGCATCGACAGGTGGAGCACTGAAGCTTTCTTT
>TRBV27|NA|13|TRBJ1-2|NA
CASSLGGAHGYTF
TGTGCCAGCAGTTTAGGGGGGGCCCATGGCTACACCTTC
>TRBV6-1|NA|14|TRBJ1-4|NA
CASSEGGVNEKLFF
TGTGCCAGCAGTGAGGGGGGAGTAAATGAAAAACTGTTTTTT
>TRBV2|NA|15|TRBJ1-5|NA
CASRAGTVVYQPQHF
TGTGCCAGCAGGGCCGGGACGGTCGTCTATCAGCCCCAGCATTTT
>TRBV7-9|NA|12|TRBJ1-2|NA
CASSPRGGGYTF
TGTGCCAGCAGCCCACGGGGAGGAGGCTACACCTTC
>TRBV19|NA|15|TRBJ2-3|few
CASSSDSGYTDTQYF
TGTGCCAGTAGTTCCGACAGCGGATACACAGATACGCAGTATTTT
>TRBV7-2|TRBD1|15|TRBJ1-2|NA
CASSPHRGSLYGYTF
TGTGCCAGCAGCCCGCACAGGGGGTCCCTCTATGGCTACACCTTC
>TRBV28|TRBD2|17|TRBJ2-1|once
CASSTPIAGAVYNEQFF
TGTGCCAGCAGCACCCCGATAGCGGGAGCGGTCTACAATGAGCAGTTCTTC
>TRBV21-1|NA|15|TRBJ2-7|NA
CASSRGQEKTYEQYF
TGTGCCAGCAGCAGGGGACAGGAAAAAACCTACGAGCAGTACTTC
>TRBV4-1|NA|14|TRBJ1-2|NA
CASSQDRGAGGYTF
TGCGCCAGCAGCCAAGATAGGGGCGCGGGAGGCTACACCTTC
>TRBV29-1|NA|15|TRBJ2-1|NA
CSVEEGKVSYNEQFF
TGCAGCGTTGAAGAGGGGAAGGTCTCCTACAATGAGCAGTTCTTC
>TRBV7-3|TRBD2|16|TRBJ2-2|once
CASSPLAGFNTGELFF
TGTGCCAGCAGCCCTCTAGCGGGGTTTAACACCGGGGAGCTGTTTTTT
>TRBV7-8|TRBD2|16|TRBJ2-1|few
CASSVSGGGAFNEQFF
TGTGCCAGCAGCGTTAGCGGCGGGGGGGCATTTAATGAGCAGTTCTTC
>TRBV9|NA|16|TRBJ1-3|few
CASSVAYRSSGNTIYF
TGTGCCAGCAGCGTAGCTTATCGAAGCTCTGGAAACACCATATATTTT
>TRBV11-2|TRBD1|15|TRBJ1-4|NA
CASSSTGGAGEKLFF
TGTGCCAGCAGCTCTACAGGGGGCGCCGGTGAAAAACTGTTTTTT
>TRBV4-1|NA|15|TRBJ1-6|NA
CASSDRQSANSPLHF
TGCGCCAGCAGCGATAGACAGTCAGCTAATTCACCCCTCCACTTT
>TRBV12-5|TRBD2|13|TRBJ2-1|NA
CASVASGRREQFF
TGTGCTAGTGTTGCTAGCGGGAGACGGGAGCAGTTCTTC
>TRBV29-1|TRBD2|12|TRBJ2-3|NA
CSVRLAIDTQYF
TGCAGCGTTAGACTAGCGATAGATACGCAGTATTTT
>TRBV5-5|NA|15|TRBJ1-1|NA
CASSRRQSPNTEAFF
TGTGCCAGCAGCCGGAGACAGAGCCCGAACACTGAAGCTTTCTTT
>TRBV5-6|NA|18|TRBJ2-6|NA
CASSLRTVSPSGANVLTF
TGTGCCAGCAGCCTTAGGACAGTTTCTCCTTCTGGGGCCAACGTCCTGACTTTC
>TRBV7-2|NA|14|TRBJ2-3|once
CASSLGYSTDTQYF
TGTGCCAGCAGCTTAGGATATAGCACAGATACGCAGTATTTT
>TRBV9|TRBD2|14|TRBJ2-7|NA
CASSVGGRLGEQYF
TGTGCCAGCAGCGTGGGGGGGAGGCTAGGCGAGCAGTACTTC
>TRBV12-5|NA|12|TRBJ2-5|NA
CASGPSPETQYF
TGTGCTAGTGGTCCCTCCCCGGAGACCCAGTACTTC
>TRBV9|TRBD2|13|TRBJ2-2|NA
CASSLSGTGELFF
TGTGCCAGCAGTCTTAGCGGGACCGGGGAGCTGTTTTTT
>TRBV2|NA|11|TRBJ2-3|NA
CASADRDTQYF
TGTGCCAGCGCAGACCGGGATACGCAGTATTTT
>TRBV28|NA|14|TRBJ2-1|few
CASSLYQEYNEQFF
TGTGCCAGCAGTTTATACCAGGAATACAATGAGCAGTTCTTC
>TRBV15|NA|16|TRBJ1-1|NA
CATRGRVTISDTEAFF
TGTGCCACCAGGGGCAGGGTGACGATTTCGGACACTGAAGCTTTCTTT
>TRBV7-3|NA|14|TRBJ2-7|NA
CASSPARNSLEQYF
TGTGCCAGCAGCCCGGCCAGGAATTCCCTCGAGCAGTACTTC
>TRBV7-2|TRBD1|16|TRBJ1-1|NA
CASSSRQGAGFTEAFF
TGTGCCAGCAGCTCAAGACAGGGGGCGGGCTTCACTGAAGCTTTCTTT
>TRBV27|NA|14|TRBJ2-3|NA
CASSPWDSSNTQYF
TGTGCCAGCAGTCCCTGGGACTCCTCAAATACGCAGTATTTT
>TRBV18|NA|16|TRBJ2-7|few
CASSPSLGTASYEQYF
TGTGCCAGCTCACCTTCACTCGGGACGGCCTCCTACGAGCAGTACTTC
>TRBV5-4|NA|14|TRBJ2-5|NA
CASSVKDSLETQYF
TGTGCCAGCAGCGTCAAGGACAGCCTAGAGACCCAGTACTTC
>TRBV6-5|TRBD1|15|TRBJ2-1|NA
CASSYSTGGYNEQFF
TGTGCCAGCAGTTACTCAACAGGGGGATACAATGAGCAGTTCTTC
>TRBV11-1|NA|12|TRBJ1-6|NA
CASSFGATPLHF
TGTGCCAGCAGCTTTGGCGCCACGCCCCTCCACTTT
>TRBV6-5|NA|13|TRBJ1-2|NA
CASSGQVYLGYTF
TGTGCCAGCAGTGGGCAGGTTTATCTTGGCTACACCTTC
>TRBV27|NA|15|TRBJ1-5|NA
CASSLAGYSNQPQHF
TGTGCCAGCAGTTTGGCCGGTTATAGCAATCAGCCCCAGCATTTT
>TRBV7-3|NA|15|TRBJ2-7|few
CASSLMGGGRHEQYF
TGTGCCAGCAGCTTAATGGGGGGAGGCAGACACGAGCAGTACTTC
>TRBV6-5|TRBD1|14|TRBJ2-5|many
CASSGTGGLETQYF
TGTGCCAGCAGTGGGACAGGGGGATTAGAGACCCAGTACTTC
>TRBV7-6|NA|15|TRBJ1-4|NA
CASSSWTGGSEKLFF
TGTGCCAGCAGCTCCTGGACGGGGGGAAGTGAAAAACTGTTTTTT
>TRBV7-6|TRBD1|16|TRBJ2-2|NA
CASSLGTGGNTGELFF
TGTGCCAGCAGCTTGGGGACAGGGGGCAACACCGGGGAGCTGTTTTTT
>TRBV6-5|TRBD1|15|TRBJ1-4|NA
CASSFQTGVNEKLFF
TGTGCCAGCAGCTTCCAGACAGGGGTTAATGAAAAACTGTTTTTT
>TRBV7-2|TRBD1|14|TRBJ2-2|NA
CASSWRDRAWELFF
TGTGCCAGCAGCTGGCGGGACAGGGCGTGGGAGCTGTTTTTT